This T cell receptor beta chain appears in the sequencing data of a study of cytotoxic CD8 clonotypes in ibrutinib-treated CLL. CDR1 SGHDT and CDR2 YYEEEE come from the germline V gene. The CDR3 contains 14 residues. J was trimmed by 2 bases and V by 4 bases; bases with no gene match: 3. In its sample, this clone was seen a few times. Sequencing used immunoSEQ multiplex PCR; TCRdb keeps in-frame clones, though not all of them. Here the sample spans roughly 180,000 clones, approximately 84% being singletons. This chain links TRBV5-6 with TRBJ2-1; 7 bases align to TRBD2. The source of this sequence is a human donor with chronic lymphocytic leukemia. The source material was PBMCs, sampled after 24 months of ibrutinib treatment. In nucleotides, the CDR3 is TGTGCCAGCAGCCGCGGGACTACCTACAATGAGCAGTTCTTC. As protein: CASSRGTTYNEQFF.